This T cell receptor (beta chain) emerged from a study of shared clonotypes between healthy human individuals. The naive CD8 population came from CD45RO-negative cells selected for CCR7, without terminally differentiated effector memory CD45RA+ cells. Germline-derived CDR1 and CDR2 are MNHNS and SASEGT. V dropped 5 bases and J dropped 0; count of bases not matched to a gene: 3. The CDR3 has 14 amino acids. Produced via immunoSEQ multiplex PCR; TCRdb's table is partial and in-frame only. The repertoire holds hundreds of thousands of clones, with 92% as singletons. This TCR was sampled from a man aged 25-45 years in good health. What was sequenced was naive CD8+ T cells sorted from blood. The chain employs TRBV6-1 and TRBJ2-7, with TRBD2 matching over 8 bases. CDR3 in DNA: TGTGCCAGCAGTCGTAGCGGGGCCTCCTACGAGCAGTACTTC. Encoded protein: CASSRSGASYEQYF.